The clone carrying this T cell receptor beta chain came up many times. These data belong to a study of T-cell memory formation after mild COVID-19. Study overall: There were largely donor-specific TCR clusters.

The authors produced TCR alpha and TCR beta cDNA libraries with sample barcodes and UMIs by 5'RACE using constant-segment primers. TCRdb reprocessed the 5' RACE reads with MiXCR, giving one entry per CDR3 protein. The repertoire holds 40,000 to 55,000 distinct CDR3 sequences, with under 7.5% as singletons. This receptor was taken from a man between 18 and 29 years old who had mild COVID-19 (a few samples of this study predate the infection). Cell type and time point are not known. Specimen: PBMCs or a T cell subset sorted from them (not recorded which).

CDR3 DNA sequence: TGCGCCAGCAGCCAAGATGAGGGCGGGGGGGCGAATACGCAGTATTTT. Amino acid sequence: CASSQDEGGGANTQYF. The chain employs TRBV4-3 and TRBJ2-3; TRBD2 matches 9 bases. This CDR3 has 16 amino acids. V lost 0 bases, J lost 7 bases, and 8 bases stayed unmatched. Germline loops: CDR1 LGHNA, CDR2 YSLEER.